The rows below give T cell receptor beta chains drawn from one sample of a study of blood T cell repertoires in COVID-19. Sequencing used immunoSEQ multiplex PCR; TCRdb keeps in-frame clones, though not all of them. The repertoire has some 300,000 clones, roughly 90% of them found once; the top ten carry about 9.4%. The sample comprised PBMCs or T cells enriched from blood (not recorded which). The receptors shown here come from a woman in her 30s who had recovered from COVID-19. The CDR3 runs from the conserved cysteine through the conserved F or W. Fields, in order: D gene, V gene, clone size, J gene, CDR3 protein, CDR3 DNA. The D gene is left open where the match is weak. Clone size appears in some rows only: once, few, many, or a class for an expanded clone.

d_gene: TRBD2; v_gene: TRBV27; abundance: -; j_gene: TRBJ2-2; CDR3aa: CASSSTGGSLNTGELFF; CDR3nt: TGTGCCAGCAGTTCCACCGGGGGGAGTCTGAACACCGGGGAGCTGTTTTTT
d_gene: TRBD1; v_gene: TRBV25-1; abundance: -; j_gene: TRBJ1-4; CDR3aa: CASSDGTGPNEKLFF; CDR3nt: TGTGCCAGCAGTGACGGGACAGGGCCTAATGAAAAACTGTTTTTT
d_gene: TRBD1; v_gene: TRBV5-4; abundance: -; j_gene: TRBJ2-7; CDR3aa: CASSLGAGGLYEQYF; CDR3nt: TGTGCCAGCAGCTTGGGGGCAGGGGGCTTATACGAGCAGTACTTC
d_gene: TRBD2; v_gene: TRBV7-9; abundance: -; j_gene: TRBJ2-1; CDR3aa: CASSQPGLVPLSSYNEQFF; CDR3nt: TGTGCCAGCAGCCAACCGGGACTAGTCCCACTAAGCTCCTACAATGAGCAGTTCTTC
d_gene: -; v_gene: TRBV5-6; abundance: -; j_gene: TRBJ2-2; CDR3aa: CASSLSGTLTGELFF; CDR3nt: TGTGCCAGCAGCCTATCCGGGACACTCACCGGGGAGCTGTTTTTT
d_gene: -; v_gene: TRBV6-2/TRBV6-3; abundance: -; j_gene: TRBJ2-7; CDR3aa: CASSYFDEQYF; CDR3nt: TGTGCCAGCAGTTACTTCGACGAGCAGTACTTC
d_gene: -; v_gene: TRBV5-1; abundance: -; j_gene: TRBJ1-5; CDR3aa: CASSPFYGNQPQHF; CDR3nt: TGCGCCAGCAGCCCCTTTTATGGCAATCAGCCCCAGCATTTT
d_gene: -; v_gene: TRBV19; abundance: -; j_gene: TRBJ2-1; CDR3aa: CASSMRGNEQFF; CDR3nt: TGTGCCAGTAGTATGAGGGGGAATGAGCAGTTCTTC
d_gene: TRBD2; v_gene: TRBV6-4; abundance: -; j_gene: TRBJ2-2; CDR3aa: CASSDSPRLAGATGELFF; CDR3nt: TGTGCCAGCAGTGACTCCCCCCGACTAGCGGGAGCCACCGGGGAGCTGTTTTTT
d_gene: -; v_gene: TRBV7-2; abundance: -; j_gene: TRBJ1-2; CDR3aa: CASSLERVYGYTF; CDR3nt: TGTGCCAGCAGCTTAGAGAGGGTATATGGCTACACCTTC
d_gene: TRBD1; v_gene: TRBV5-1; abundance: -; j_gene: TRBJ2-1; CDR3aa: CASSRAPDRGNEQFF; CDR3nt: TGCGCCAGTTCGAGGGCCCCAGACAGGGGCAATGAGCAGTTCTTC
d_gene: TRBD2; v_gene: TRBV4-1; abundance: -; j_gene: TRBJ2-1; CDR3aa: CVSSHWGGRTVNEQFF; CDR3nt: TGCGTCAGCAGCCACTGGGGGGGGAGAACCGTCAATGAGCAGTTCTTC
d_gene: -; v_gene: TRBV27; abundance: -; j_gene: TRBJ1-5; CDR3aa: CASTPYTNSNQPQHF; CDR3nt: TGTGCCAGCACCCCATACACCAATAGCAATCAGCCCCAGCATTTT
d_gene: TRBD2; v_gene: TRBV13; abundance: -; j_gene: TRBJ2-4; CDR3aa: CATGTRGSRNIQYF; CDR3nt: TGTGCCACCGGGACTAGAGGCAGTAGAAACATTCAGTACTTC
d_gene: TRBD1; v_gene: TRBV10-2; abundance: -; j_gene: TRBJ1-2; CDR3aa: CASSLDRDRGNYGYTF; CDR3nt: TGCGCCAGCAGTCTAGACCGGGACAGGGGTAACTATGGCTACACCTTC
d_gene: TRBD2; v_gene: TRBV4-3; abundance: once; j_gene: TRBJ2-1; CDR3aa: CASSQVGAGVGNEQFF; CDR3nt: TGCGCCAGCAGCCAAGTTGGAGCGGGAGTTGGGAATGAGCAGTTCTTC
d_gene: -; v_gene: TRBV13; abundance: -; j_gene: TRBJ2-7; CDR3aa: CASSITGLYEQYF; CDR3nt: TGTGCCAGCAGCATCACAGGGTTGTACGAGCAGTACTTC
d_gene: -; v_gene: TRBV6-5; abundance: -; j_gene: TRBJ2-3; CDR3aa: CASNNGRQSDTQYF; CDR3nt: TGTGCCAGCAATAACGGGAGACAGTCAGATACGCAGTATTTT
d_gene: TRBD1; v_gene: TRBV11-2; abundance: -; j_gene: TRBJ2-7; CDR3aa: CASSSDRGRYEQYF; CDR3nt: TGTGCCAGCAGCTCGGACAGGGGTCGCTACGAGCAGTACTTC
d_gene: -; v_gene: TRBV18; abundance: -; j_gene: TRBJ1-1; CDR3aa: CASSPRGDTEAFF; CDR3nt: TGTGCCAGCTCACCCCGGGGGGACACTGAAGCTTTCTTT
d_gene: -; v_gene: TRBV7-2; abundance: -; j_gene: TRBJ2-7; CDR3aa: CASSHMTGRDYEQYF; CDR3nt: TGTGCCAGCAGTCATATGACGGGGCGGGACTACGAGCAGTACTTC
d_gene: -; v_gene: TRBV11-2; abundance: -; j_gene: TRBJ1-2; CDR3aa: CASSLAPVGYGYTF; CDR3nt: TGTGCCAGCAGCTTAGCGCCGGTCGGGTATGGCTACACCTTC
d_gene: -; v_gene: TRBV4-3; abundance: -; j_gene: TRBJ1-2; CDR3aa: CASSRTWDTNYGYTF; CDR3nt: TGCGCCAGCAGCCGCACGTGGGACACTAACTATGGCTACACCTTC
d_gene: TRBD1; v_gene: TRBV11-2; abundance: -; j_gene: TRBJ1-2; CDR3aa: CASSNLGGGQEHNYGYTF; CDR3nt: TGTGCCAGCAGCAATCTAGGGGGAGGACAGGAGCATAACTATGGCTACACCTTC
d_gene: -; v_gene: TRBV18; abundance: -; j_gene: TRBJ1-1; CDR3aa: CASSPNQGNTEAFF; CDR3nt: TGTGCCAGCTCACCAAACCAGGGGAACACTGAAGCTTTCTTT
d_gene: -; v_gene: TRBV2; abundance: -; j_gene: TRBJ2-5; CDR3aa: CASSVDRQETQYF; CDR3nt: TGTGCCAGCAGTGTCGACAGACAAGAGACCCAGTACTTC
d_gene: -; v_gene: TRBV11-2; abundance: -; j_gene: TRBJ1-1; CDR3aa: CASSPQSGITEAFF; CDR3nt: TGTGCCAGCAGCCCCCAGTCGGGGATCACTGAAGCTTTCTTT
d_gene: TRBD1; v_gene: TRBV5-1; abundance: few; j_gene: TRBJ1-6; CDR3aa: CASSLGTENSPLHF; CDR3nt: TGCGCCAGCAGCCTAGGGACAGAGAATTCACCCCTCCACTTT
d_gene: -; v_gene: TRBV21-1; abundance: -; j_gene: TRBJ2-7; CDR3aa: CASSKEVEGTYEQYF; CDR3nt: TGTGCCAGCAGCAAAGAGGTAGAGGGTACCTACGAGCAGTACTTC
d_gene: -; v_gene: TRBV5-4; abundance: -; j_gene: TRBJ2-1; CDR3aa: CASSRAQGLMGNEQFF; CDR3nt: TGTGCCAGCAGCCGGGCCCAGGGTTTAATGGGCAATGAGCAGTTCTTC
d_gene: -; v_gene: TRBV5-1; abundance: -; j_gene: TRBJ2-3; CDR3aa: CASSLDIDTQYF; CDR3nt: TGCGCCAGCAGCTTGGATATTGATACGCAGTATTTT